Listed here are 26 T cell receptor beta chains from one sample, sequenced in a study of blood T cells in healthy people across ages. Next came a second PCR, run for about 6 to 12 cycles, which used a sample-barcoded 5' primer along with a J-beta primer mix. TCRdb itself ran the 5' RACE reads through MiXCR, one entry per CDR3 protein. The sample consists of around 1.5 million distinct CDR3 sequences, approximately 60% of them appearing once. The sample consisted of blood. The receptors were gathered from a man aged 18 to 35 in good health.

This clonotype has more than one count but fewer than ten. The V and J genes are TRBV27 and TRBJ2-1, with D uncertain. Per germline, CDR1 MNHEY and CDR2 SMNVEV (reference sequence). The CDR3 is 16 residues long. With 2 bases removed from V and 7 bases from J, the gap between germline ends came to 18 bases. The CDR3 DNA is TGTGCCAGCAGTTTAATTGTGGGTGGTCGTGTTAATGAGCAGTTCTTC. Translation: CASSLIVGGRVNEQFF.

The V gene is TRBV11-2, the J gene TRBJ2-7, with D tentatively TRBD1 (5 bases). Germline CDR1 reads SGHAT; CDR2 reads FQNNGV. V lost 5 bases and J lost 7, with 12 bases in between. The CDR3 has 12 amino acids. CDR3 protein: CASSHRLLEQYF. As DNA, the CDR3 is TGTGCCAGCAGCCACAGGTTATTGGAGCAGTACTTC.

Notes on this clonotype: At one boundary the junction diverges from the germline segment, which might be a read error. The CDR3: CSAVRLAGGRTDTRYF. The CDR3 DNA reads TGCAGTGCTGTCAGACTAGCGGGGGGGAGAACAGATACGCGGTATTTT. The chain recombines TRBV20-1 with TRBJ2-3; 14 bases align to TRBD2. The germline V gene has CDR1 DFQATT and CDR2 SNEGSKA (reference sequence). The CDR3 is 16 amino acids.

V is TRBV20-1 and J is TRBJ1-1; D unclear. Trimming removed 6 bases at V and 5 bases at J, with 16 bases between. CDR3 length: 13 amino acids. The germline CDR1 and CDR2 sequences are DFQATT and SNEGSKA (reference sequence). CDR3 DNA sequence: TGCAGTGCCAACCCGGGTGTGGGGACTGAAGCTTTCTTT. As protein: CSANPGVGTEAFF.

Only one count was recorded for this clonotype. V gene TRBV10-3 combines with J gene TRBJ1-1, with 11 bases lining up with TRBD1. Per the germline V gene, CDR1 is ENHRY and CDR2 is SYGVKD. V was pared by 3 bases and J by 4 bases, with 4 bases of the junction left unmatched. This CDR3 has 15 residues. The CDR3 protein is CAISDSGQGVTEAFF. The CDR3 DNA is TGTGCCATCAGTGACTCGGGACAGGGGGTCACTGAAGCTTTCTTT.

At least ten counts were recorded for this clonotype. The CDR3 reads CSARDTEAFF. The CDR3 DNA reads TGCAGTGCTAGGGACACTGAAGCTTTCTTT. This chain uses TRBV20-1 with TRBJ1-1; no reliable D call. The ends were cut back, 3 bases at V and 3 bases at J, with 2 bases in the middle. Germline CDR1 is DFQATT and CDR2 is SNEGSKA (reference sequence). The CDR3 runs to 10 residues.

The rearrangement uses TRBV3-1 and TRBJ2-6; D tentatively reads TRBD1 or TRBD2 (6 bases each). CDR1 is LGHDT, CDR2 YNNKEL, per germline (reference sequence). This CDR3 is built from 16 residues. The chain's CDR3 is CAGLGGLPSGANVLTF. The DNA for the CDR3 is TGTGCTGGGCTAGGGGGACTCCCCTCTGGGGCCAACGTCCTGACTTTC. Full variable domain (remainder filled in from reference TRBV3-1 and TRBJ2-6): DTAVSQTPKYLVTQMGNDKSIKCEQNLGHDTMYWYKQDSKKFLKIMFSYNNKELIINETVPNRFSPKSPDKAHLNLHINSLELGDSAVYFCAGLGGLPSGANVLTFGAGSRLTVL.

The CDR3 spells CSARDLTSGGFYEQYF. The CDR3 DNA follows: TGCAGTGCTAGAGACTTAACTAGCGGGGGATTCTACGAGCAGTACTTC. The genes are TRBV20-1 and TRBJ2-7, with TRBD2 matching over 11 bases. V was pared by 0 bases and J by 3 bases, with 7 bases of the junction left unmatched. Germline V gene sequence: CDR1 DFQATT, CDR2 SNEGSKA (reference sequence). CDR3 size: 16 residues.

The chain couples TRBV4-2 to TRBJ1-2; no definite D call. Trimming removed 4 bases from V and 8 bases from J, with 20 bases in between. CDR1 and CDR2 from the germline V gene are LGHNA and YNFKEQ. The CDR3 contains 15 residues. CDR3 coding DNA: TGTGCCAGCAGCCCTTCGGGCCCAACCAGGTCCGGCTACACCTTC. Amino acids: CASSPSGPTRSGYTF.

This clonotype was counted between two and nine times. The chain carries TRBV2 and TRBJ1-5; no reliable D call. Per the germline V gene, CDR1 is SNHLY and CDR2 is FYNNEI. The V and J ends lost 6 bases and 0 bases respectively, with 12 bases between them. CDR3 length: 15 residues. CDR3 sequence reads: CASRPDGNSNQPQHF. The CDR3, as DNA: TGTGCCAGCAGACCCGACGGAAATAGCAATCAGCCCCAGCATTTT.

This clonotype was detected only a few times. V gene TRBV5-1 combines with J gene TRBJ2-7; 8 bases align to TRBD2. Germline V lookup: CDR1 SGHRS, CDR2 YFSETQ. J was trimmed by 2 bases and V by 3 bases; bases with no gene match: 4. The CDR3 runs to 14 residues. As DNA, the CDR3 is TGCGCCAGCAGCTCAACTAGCGGACCCTACGAGCAGTACTTC. Amino acids: CASSSTSGPYEQYF. Together with reference TRBV5-1 and TRBJ2-7, the CDR3 gives the full variable domain: KAGVTQTPRYLIKTRGQQVTLSCSPISGHRSVSWYQQTPGQGLQFLFEYFSETQRNKGNFPGRFSGRQFSNSRSEMNVSTLELGDSALYLCASSSTSGPYEQYFGPGTRLTVT.

The V and J genes are TRBV6-1 and TRBJ2-1; tentative D call: TRBD1 (6 bases). The CDR3 contains 15 residues. The V and J ends lost 5 bases and 8 bases respectively, with 19 bases between them. Per germline, CDR1 MNHNS and CDR2 SASEGT. CDR3 region: CASSKQGYSNDEQFF. CDR3 in DNA: TGTGCCAGCAGTAAACAGGGTTACTCGAACGATGAGCAGTTCTTC.

J is TRBJ2-7 and V is TRBV9, with TRBD1 matching 11 bases. Germline V CDR1 and CDR2: SGDLS, YYNGEE. This CDR3 is 15 amino acids long. V lost 3 bases to trimming and J lost 3 bases; unmatched junction nucleotides: 5. The CDR3 nucleotides read TGTGCCAGCAGCGCCGGACAGGGGGCAATCTACGAGCAGTACTTC. It translates to CASSAGQGAIYEQYF.

The chain employs TRBV6-6 and TRBJ2-1, with D unclear. The CDR3 spans 15 residues. V was clipped by 2 bases and J by 9 bases, with 17 bases between them. Germline lookup yields CDR1 MNHNY and CDR2 SVGAGI (reference sequence). The CDR3 reads CASSYDDLSYVEQFF. Here the CDR3 DNA reads TGTGCCAGCAGTTACGACGACTTGTCGTACGTTGAGCAGTTCTTC.

The rearrangement joins TRBV5-1 to TRBJ2-5; D may match TRBD1 or TRBD2 (6 bases each). Trimming took off 0 bases at V and 0 bases at J, with 15 bases between the two ends. This CDR3 spans 17 amino acids. Germline CDR1 is SGHRS and CDR2 is YFSETQ. The CDR3 DNA reads TGCGCCAGCAGCTTGGATGGTGGGGGCGGGAACCAAGAGACCCAGTACTTC. This codes for CASSLDGGGGNQETQYF.

The sample holds a few counts of this clonotype. The rearrangement links TRBV7-9 to TRBJ2-1; D may correspond to TRBD1 or TRBD2 (5 bases each). The CDR3 totals 16 residues. Germline CDR1 reads SEHNR; CDR2 reads FQNEAQ (reference sequence). V shed 7 bases and J shed 5 bases, with 21 bases lying between them. The CDR3 loop is CASIQPKGTENNEQFF. The DNA of the CDR3 is TGTGCCAGCATCCAACCCAAGGGGACGGAAAACAATGAGCAGTTCTTC. Based on the CDR3 plus reference TRBV7-9 and TRBJ2-1, the full variable domain is DTGVSQNPRHKITKRGQNVTFRCDPISEHNRLYWYRQTLGQGPEFLTYFQNEAQLEKSRLLSDRFSAERPKGSFSTLEIQRTEQGDSAMYLCASIQPKGTENNEQFFGPGTRLTVL.

This clonotype was picked up one time. This chain joins TRBV6-2 or TRBV6-3 and TRBJ2-5; no clear D. Gene TRBJ2-7 matches the end of the DNA better, so the J call may be wrong. The V gene's germline CDR1 is MNHEY and CDR2 SVGEGT. The CDR3 is 15 amino acids. The CDR3 reads CASSPLADPTYEQYF. In nucleotides, the CDR3 is TGTGCCAGCAGTCCATTGGCAGACCCAACCTACGAGCAGTACTTC.

The CDR3 DNA reads as TGTGCCAGCAGTTTGGGGGGACCTGAAAAACTGTTTTTT. The encoded protein is CASSLGGPEKLFF. V and J are TRBV12-3 or TRBV12-4 and TRBJ1-4; possible D gene TRBD1, 5 bases. This CDR3 comprises 13 residues. Trimming left V 3 bases short and J 7 bases short, with 9 bases between.

This clonotype has a handful of counts. The gene calls are TRBV4-1 and TRBJ2-5; the D gene is possibly TRBD1 (6 bases). Germline V CDR1 and CDR2: MGHRA, YSYEKL. V gave up 4 bases and J gave up 2 bases, with 11 bases separating them. The CDR3 contains 14 residues. The CDR3 loop is CASSRTANQETQYF. Written as DNA, the CDR3 is TGCGCCAGCAGCCGGACAGCAAATCAAGAGACCCAGTACTTC.

The chain uses TRBV12-3 or TRBV12-4 and TRBJ2-2, with D uncertain. This CDR3 spans 14 amino acids. The V end was cut by 4 bases, the J end by 3 bases, with 9 bases between. The CDR3: CASSSVMDTGELFF. Here the CDR3 DNA reads TGTGCCAGCAGTTCTGTGATGGACACCGGGGAGCTGTTTTTT.

This clonotype was seen only a few times. V is TRBV9 and J is TRBJ1-2; TRBD1 might be the D (5 bases). The CDR3 spans 14 residues. V gave up 2 bases and J gave up 6 bases, with 14 bases separating them. CDR1 is SGDLS, CDR2 YYNGEE, per germline. CDR3 loop: CASSVTQGMDGYTF. In DNA, the CDR3 is TGTGCCAGCAGCGTGACCCAGGGTATGGATGGCTACACCTTC.

DNA of the CDR3: TGTGCCAGCAGTGAAGGGCTAGCGGGAGGACTTACGCAGTATTTT. This translates into CASSEGLAGGLTQYF. The chain employs TRBV2 and TRBJ2-3, with 11 positions matching TRBD2. The V and J ends lost 1 base and 8 bases, in that order; junction bases with no gene match: 5. CDR1 and CDR2 (germline): SNHLY, FYNNEI. The CDR3 is 15 residues long.

The J gene is TRBJ2-5, the V gene TRBV25-1; D could derive from TRBD1 or TRBD2 (5 bases each). With the DNA end fitting TRBJ2-7 better, the J assignment may be wrong. The germline CDR1 and CDR2 sequences are MGHDK and SYGVNS. The CDR3 length is 15 residues. The CDR3 here is CASSEWGTNLYEQYF. CDR3 nucleotide sequence: TGTGCCAGCAGTGAATGGGGGACCAACCTCTACGAGCAGTACTTC.

This chain links TRBV7-9 with TRBJ2-1, with D perhaps matching TRBD2 (6 bases). CDR1 and CDR2 from the germline V gene are SEHNR and FQNEAQ (reference sequence). CDR3 size: 15 residues. The V end lost 3 bases, the J end lost 3 bases, and 12 bases lay between the germline ends. CDR3 nucleotide sequence: TGTGCCAGCAGCTTCCCTAGCGCGATCTACAATGAGCAGTTCTTC. This codes for CASSFPSAIYNEQFF.

The V call is TRBV10-3, the J call TRBJ2-3; a weak D match, TRBD2 (6 bases). The CDR3 length is 13 residues. Germline loops: CDR1 ENHRY, CDR2 SYGVKD. Trimming shortened V by 9 bases and J by 5 bases, and 15 bases separated the two germline ends. DNA for the CDR3: TGTGCCATAAGGACTATCCGTAAAGATACGCAGTATTTT. This sequence encodes CAIRTIRKDTQYF.

The chain couples TRBV6-5 to TRBJ2-7; a weak D match, TRBD2 (5 bases). The CDR3 is 11 amino acids. Germline V gene lookup returns CDR1 MNHEY and CDR2 SVGAGI. V was clipped by 8 bases and J by 3 bases, with 8 bases between them. The CDR3 region is CASVGLYEQYF. The CDR3 bases are TGTGCCAGCGTAGGACTCTACGAGCAGTACTTC.